The TCR beta chain described here comes from a study of blood T cells in healthy people across ages. Researchers isolated at least 6.5 million PBMCs per sample. Trimming took 0 bases from V and 6 from J, leaving 7 bases between them. This CDR3 spans 12 amino acids. CDR1 is SQVTM and CDR2 is ANQGSEA in the germline V gene. For the second PCR, which ran for about 6 to 11 cycles, a sample-barcoded 5' primer and a J-beta primer mix were used. The study obtained at least 2.5 million CDR3-containing paired-end reads from every sample. TCRdb called the 5' RACE reads again in MiXCR, with one record for every CDR3 protein. The table records about 1.1 million distinct CDR3 sequences, 35% to 40% of them present only once. This clonotype was counted only a few times. The antigen remains undetermined. Study outcomes and limitations: Older age went with lower TCR beta diversity per million T cells, in a roughly linear way.

The sample was blood. The rearrangement links TRBV29-1 to TRBJ2-3; D is ambiguous. The sequence was collected from a man younger than 35 in good health. The CDR3 DNA reads as TGCAGCGTTGAAGAGCCTAGGGATACGCAGTATTTT. This encodes CSVEEPRDTQYF.